This T cell receptor beta chain came from a study of T cells in tuberculosis. Study conclusions and caveats: The TCR-beta difference was not significant; alpha differences partly reflected length.

Only in-frame clones appear in the TCRdb table, and some are missing; sequencing was by immunoSEQ multiplex PCR. The sample includes roughly 41,000 clones, around 92% of them seen just once. Adolescents were screened for latent TB by skin test and IGRA. Points on this clone: No antigen is known for it.

CDR1 is LGHNT, CDR2 FRNRAP, per germline. V was shortened by 5 bases and J by 2 bases, with 10 bases between the two germline ends. The CDR3 totals 14 residues. The rearrangement joins TRBV12-5 to TRBJ1-5; the D is unclear. The sequenced material came from PBMCs. The receptor comes from a donor aged 10-29 years with latent tuberculosis or without tuberculosis infection. Some clones in this sample may be carry-over from other donors' samples. The CDR3 DNA follows: TGTGCTAGTGGTCCGGAGGGTGGCAATCAGCCCCAGCATTTT. Its protein is CASGPEGGNQPQHF.